This T cell receptor (beta chain) emerged from a study of ipilimumab plus nivolumab after autologous stem cell transplantation. Assay used: immunoSEQ multiplex PCR; TCRdb lists only in-frame clones, some missing. The data contain about 2,600 clones, roughly 93% of them singletons. The CDR3 consists of 15 residues. Between the trimmed V and J ends, which lost 0 bases and 7 bases, there was a span of 16 bases. In germline, CDR1 is MNHEY, CDR2 SVGAGI. The rearrangement links TRBV6-5 to TRBJ2-7; D is uncertain. The clonotype comes from a male donor with primary mediastinal lymphoma. This specimen consisted of PBMCs, obtained in a trial of ipilimumab plus nivolumab as post-transplant consolidation. The CDR3 nucleotides are TGTGCCAGCAGTTACTCGAAGGCGGTAGCCTGGGAGCAGTACTTC. This encodes CASSYSKAVAWEQYF.